These T cell receptor beta chains were read from a single sample in a study of T cell responses to AZD1222 COVID-19 vaccine. The protocol was immunoSEQ multiplex PCR, while the TCRdb copy is restricted to in-frame clones and leaves out a portion. Here the sample spans approximately 150,000 clones, less than 95% being singletons. The sample was peripheral blood, taken on day 0 of AZD1222 vaccination. Every receptor here comes from an adult in good health. Both conserved end residues are part of each CDR3. D genes are given only for firm matches. Clone size is not always given. Where it is, it says once, few, many or a class for expanded clones.

D: NA
J: TRBJ1-1
V: TRBV9
size: NA
CDR3: CASSIRPYTEAFF
DNA: TGTGCCAGCAGCATCCGACCATACACTGAAGCTTTCTTT

D: NA
J: TRBJ2-7
V: TRBV6-5
size: NA
CDR3: CASSYRGAEQYF
DNA: TGTGCCAGCAGTTACAGGGGCGCCGAGCAGTACTTC

D: NA
J: TRBJ2-5
V: TRBV5-6
size: NA
CDR3: CASSLRETQYF
DNA: TGTGCCAGCAGCTTGAGGGAGACCCAGTACTTC

D: NA
J: TRBJ1-2
V: TRBV5-1
size: NA
CDR3: CASRGTEDSYGYTF
DNA: TGCGCCAGCAGGGGGACGGAGGATTCCTATGGCTACACCTTC

D: TRBD2
J: TRBJ2-7
V: TRBV20-1
size: NA
CDR3: CSANGTSGYF
DNA: TGCAGTGCTAACGGGACTAGCGGGTACTTC

D: NA
J: TRBJ2-1
V: TRBV29-1
size: NA
CDR3: CSVHEGEQFF
DNA: TGCAGCGTTCATGAGGGTGAGCAGTTCTTC

D: NA
J: TRBJ2-7
V: TRBV6-2/TRBV6-3
size: NA
CDR3: CASSYNAGVGLMSSYEQYF
DNA: TGTGCCAGCAGTTACAACGCAGGGGTTGGGCTGATGTCGTCCTACGAGCAGTACTTC

D: NA
J: TRBJ2-7
V: TRBV10-3
size: few
CDR3: CAISPGTDGEQYF
DNA: TGTGCCATCAGCCCTGGGACCGACGGAGAGCAGTACTTC

D: NA
J: TRBJ1-1
V: TRBV7-8
size: NA
CDR3: CASSGRVNTEAFF
DNA: TGTGCCAGCAGCGGCAGGGTGAACACTGAAGCTTTCTTT

D: TRBD1
J: TRBJ2-5
V: TRBV11-3
size: NA
CDR3: CASSSNRGQKTQYF
DNA: TGTGCCAGCAGCTCGAACAGGGGGCAGAAGACCCAGTACTTC

D: NA
J: TRBJ2-1
V: TRBV9
size: NA
CDR3: CASSFGKNNEQFF
DNA: TGTGCCAGCAGCTTTGGGAAGAACAATGAGCAGTTCTTC

D: NA
J: TRBJ1-1
V: TRBV27
size: NA
CDR3: CASRLLRGTTEAFF
DNA: TGTGCCAGCAGACTCCTGAGGGGGACCACTGAAGCTTTCTTT

D: NA
J: TRBJ2-3
V: TRBV7-3
size: NA
CDR3: CASSLGSGFTDTQYF
DNA: TGTGCCAGCAGCTTGGGTAGTGGATTCACAGATACGCAGTATTTT

D: NA
J: TRBJ2-3
V: TRBV5-1
size: NA
CDR3: CASSLAGEDTQYF
DNA: TGCGCCAGCAGCTTGGCCGGTGAGGATACGCAGTATTTT

D: TRBD1
J: TRBJ1-2
V: TRBV7-2
size: NA
CDR3: CASSFRDRGSYGYTF
DNA: TGTGCCAGCAGCTTCCGGGACAGGGGTAGCTATGGCTACACCTTC

D: NA
J: TRBJ2-7
V: TRBV13
size: NA
CDR3: CASSLGTPYEQYF
DNA: TGTGCCAGCAGCTTGGGGACACCATACGAGCAGTACTTC

D: TRBD1
J: TRBJ2-1
V: TRBV19
size: NA
CDR3: CASQQGAGSYNEQFF
DNA: TGTGCCAGTCAACAGGGGGCAGGGTCCTACAATGAGCAGTTCTTC

D: NA
J: TRBJ1-1
V: TRBV11-3
size: once
CDR3: CASSPGGVNTEAFF
DNA: TGTGCCAGCAGCCCGGGGGGGGTGAACACTGAAGCTTTCTTT

D: TRBD1
J: TRBJ2-3
V: TRBV7-2
size: NA
CDR3: CASSPDRVRDTQYF
DNA: TGTGCCAGCAGCCCCGACAGGGTCAGAGATACGCAGTATTTT

D: NA
J: TRBJ1-6
V: TRBV23-1
size: NA
CDR3: CASGDEGGPGYNSPLHF
DNA: TGCGCCAGCGGTGACGAGGGGGGGCCGGGCTATAATTCACCCCTCCACTTT

D: TRBD1
J: TRBJ1-2
V: TRBV7-2
size: once
CDR3: CASSLDGTVYGYTF
DNA: TGTGCCAGCAGCTTAGACGGGACAGTCTATGGCTACACCTTC

D: NA
J: TRBJ2-6
V: TRBV18
size: NA
CDR3: CASSPRGAADSSGANVLTF
DNA: TGTGCCAGCTCACCCAGGGGGGCGGCAGACTCCTCTGGGGCCAACGTCCTGACTTTC

D: NA
J: TRBJ1-4
V: TRBV19
size: NA
CDR3: CATSRQSTNEKLFF
DNA: TGTGCCACTAGCAGGCAATCAACTAATGAAAAACTGTTTTTT

D: TRBD1
J: TRBJ1-5
V: TRBV6-5
size: once
CDR3: CASTPGGGVQPQHF
DNA: TGTGCCAGCACCCCAGGGGGCGGCGTGCAGCCCCAGCATTTT

D: NA
J: TRBJ1-6
V: TRBV18
size: NA
CDR3: CASSPEGTIISPLHF
DNA: TGTGCCAGCTCACCAGAAGGGACAATCATTTCACCCCTCCACTTT

D: NA
J: TRBJ2-1
V: TRBV7-2
size: NA
CDR3: CASSLVGWDASSYNEQFF
DNA: TGTGCCAGCAGCTTAGTCGGCTGGGACGCGAGCTCCTACAATGAGCAGTTCTTC

D: NA
J: TRBJ1-6
V: TRBV7-9
size: few
CDR3: CASSLATRTHSPLHF
DNA: TGTGCCAGCAGCTTAGCTACCAGGACCCATTCACCCCTCCACTTT

D: TRBD1
J: TRBJ1-4
V: TRBV19
size: NA
CDR3: CASSMGRGRNEKLFF
DNA: TGTGCCAGTAGTATGGGCAGGGGGCGGAATGAAAAACTGTTTTTT

D: NA
J: TRBJ1-2
V: TRBV5-6
size: NA
CDR3: CASSPQSYGRLGVYGYTF
DNA: TGTGCCAGCAGCCCCCAGTCCTACGGGCGATTGGGGGTTTATGGCTACACCTTC

D: NA
J: TRBJ2-7
V: TRBV5-4
size: NA
CDR3: CASSLDREQYF
DNA: TGTGCCAGCAGCTTGGATCGGGAGCAGTACTTC

D: NA
J: TRBJ2-7
V: TRBV29-1
size: NA
CDR3: CSALGTTYEQYF
DNA: TGCAGCGCCTTAGGGACCACCTACGAGCAGTACTTC

D: TRBD2
J: TRBJ2-1
V: TRBV10-1
size: NA
CDR3: CASSESTRSGDGSYNEQFF
DNA: TGCGCCAGCAGTGAGTCGACTCGGAGCGGGGATGGGTCCTACAATGAGCAGTTCTTC

D: TRBD1
J: TRBJ2-1
V: TRBV9
size: NA
CDR3: CASSGGQGYNEQFF
DNA: TGTGCCAGCAGCGGGGGACAGGGCTACAATGAGCAGTTCTTC

D: NA
J: TRBJ1-5
V: TRBV13
size: NA
CDR3: CASSSGGGNQPQHF
DNA: TGTGCCAGCAGCTCTGGAGGGGGGAACCAGCCCCAGCATTTT

D: TRBD1
J: TRBJ1-5
V: TRBV27
size: NA
CDR3: CASGWTGPNQPQHF
DNA: TGTGCCAGCGGCTGGACAGGACCCAATCAGCCCCAGCATTTT

D: TRBD1
J: TRBJ1-6
V: TRBV7-2
size: NA
CDR3: CASSAGQGGYSPLHF
DNA: TGTGCCAGCAGCGCTGGACAGGGGGGGTATTCACCCCTCCACTTT

D: NA
J: TRBJ1-2
V: TRBV2
size: NA
CDR3: CASSDRYGYTF
DNA: TGTGCCAGCAGTGATCGGTATGGCTACACCTTC